This entry lists 11 T cell receptor beta chains sequenced from one sample in a study of T cells in Graves' hyperthyroidism and ophthalmopathy. Amplification yielded TCR beta CDR3 regions, with RNA transcripts as the source. Primed by the HTBI set, a first-round RT-PCR was run on the TCR CDR3. One entry per CDR3 protein, called by TCRdb with MiXCR from the multiplex PCR reads. The sample has around 340,000 distinct CDR3 sequences, about a sixth seen once. Sequenced: blood. Source of these receptors: a middle-aged woman with Graves' ophthalmopathy.

This clonotype was counted many times. The genes are TRBV2 and TRBJ2-7; no reliable D call. Per the germline V gene, CDR1 is SNHLY and CDR2 is FYNNEI. This CDR3 has 13 amino acids. Trimming removed 4 bases from V and 2 bases from J, with 9 bases in between. For the CDR3, the DNA is TGTGCCAGCAGTGGTGCAGAAGCCTACGAGCAGTACTTC. Its translation is CASSGAEAYEQYF. Filled out from reference TRBV2 and TRBJ2-7, the complete variable domain reads EPEVTQTPSHQVTQMGQEVILRCVPISNHLYFYWYRQILGQKVEFLVSFYNNEISEKSEIFDDQFSVERPDGSNFTLKIRSTKLEDSAMYFCASSGAEAYEQYFGPGTRLTVT.

At least ten counts were recorded for this clonotype. This chain connects TRBV6-1 to TRBJ2-2, with TRBD2 matching over 10 bases. The CDR3 contains 15 residues. V shed 2 bases, J shed 6 bases, and the junction held 3 bases outside the gene matches. Per the germline V gene, CDR1 is MNHNS and CDR2 is SASEGT. CDR3 residues: CASSERLAGSGELFF. Written as DNA, the CDR3 is TGTGCCAGCAGTGAAAGACTAGCGGGCTCCGGGGAGCTGTTTTTT.

CDR3: CASSLVMGTQYF. CDR3 bases: TGTGCCAGCAGCTTAGTCATGGGGACCCAGTACTTC. V and J are TRBV11-1 and TRBJ2-5; D remains unclear. CDR1 is SGHAT and CDR2 is FQDESV in the germline V gene (reference sequence). The CDR3 has 12 amino acids. The germline V and J ends were trimmed by 1 base and 7 bases, with 7 bases remaining between them.

The chain has TRBV5-1 and TRBJ1-6, with TRBD1 identical over 7 bases. Germline trimming cut 4 bases from V and 10 bases from J; bases unmatched to any gene: 5. Per germline, CDR1 SGHRS and CDR2 YFSETQ. The CDR3 covers 13 residues. The CDR3 region has the DNA TGCGCCAGCAGCAGAGGGGGCAGATCACCCCTCCACTTT. Translated, it gives CASSRGGRSPLHF. Full variable domain (outside the CDR3, taken from reference TRBV5-1 and TRBJ1-6): KAGVTQTPRYLIKTRGQQVTLSCSPISGHRSVSWYQQTPGQGLQFLFEYFSETQRNKGNFPGRFSGRQFSNSRSEMNVSTLELGDSALYLCASSRGGRSPLHFGNGTRLTVT.

This clonotype was observed at least ten times. The chain recombines TRBV7-9 with TRBJ2-7; maybe TRBD2 (6 bases). V shed 5 bases and J shed 3 bases, with 11 bases lying between them. Germline values: CDR1 SEHNR, CDR2 FQNEAQ (reference sequence). This CDR3 has 13 residues. The CDR3 DNA reads TGTGCCAGCAGCCCAAGCGGGCTCTACGAGCAGTACTTC. It yields the protein CASSPSGLYEQYF. Full variable domain (missing parts from reference TRBV7-9 and TRBJ2-7): DTGVSQNPRHKITKRGQNVTFRCDPISEHNRLYWYRQTLGQGPEFLTYFQNEAQLEKSRLLSDRFSAERPKGSFSTLEIQRTEQGDSAMYLCASSPSGLYEQYFGPGTRLTVT.

This clonotype was found many times. V is TRBV6-5 and J is TRBJ2-5, with TRBD2 matching 8 bases. The V gene's germline CDR1 is MNHEY and CDR2 SVGAGI. Losses at the gene ends were 6 bases for V and 9 bases for J; bases not matched to a gene: 12. The length of the CDR3 is 14 residues. CDR3 sequence reads: CASSPGLALEAQYF. CDR3 coding DNA: TGTGCCAGCAGCCCCGGACTAGCTCTGGAGGCCCAGTACTTC.

This clonotype appeared many times. V and J are TRBV28 and TRBJ2-7, with 14 bases lining up with TRBD2. V lost 5 bases to trimming and J lost 0 bases; unmatched junction nucleotides: 12. The CDR3 consists of 19 residues. Germline assignment: CDR1 MDHEN and CDR2 SYDVKM. The CDR3 protein is CASSPSGLAGAIFSYEQYF. CDR3 bases: TGTGCCAGCAGTCCGTCGGGACTAGCGGGAGCAATTTTCTCCTACGAGCAGTACTTC.

This clonotype has a count of ten or more. The V gene is TRBV28, the J gene TRBJ2-5; D call uncertain. V lost 6 bases and J lost 6, with 20 bases in between. Germline CDR1 is MDHEN and CDR2 is SYDVKM. This CDR3 has 15 residues. The CDR3 sequence is CASSHRTGLAKTQYF. CDR3 nucleotides: TGTGCCAGCAGCCATCGGACCGGCCTCGCAAAGACCCAGTACTTC.

The chain recombines TRBV20-1 with TRBJ2-7; 10 bases agree with TRBD2. Germline lookup yields CDR1 DFQATT and CDR2 SNEGSKA (reference sequence). J lost 2 bases, V lost 5 bases, and 15 bases had no gene match. CDR3 length: 17 amino acids. The CDR3 here is CSAHLGAGGARTYEQYF. The CDR3, as DNA: TGCAGTGCTCACTTGGGAGCGGGGGGGGCGAGAACCTACGAGCAGTACTTC.

This clonotype was found many times. The genes are TRBV28 and TRBJ1-1, with unresolved D. Germline CDR1 reads MDHEN; CDR2 reads SYDVKM. Between the trimmed V and J ends, which lost 2 bases and 4 bases, there was a span of 14 bases. This CDR3 is 15 amino acids long. CDR3 amino acids: CASSLGGLPVTEAFF. In DNA form, the CDR3 reads TGTGCCAGCAGTTTAGGAGGCCTCCCGGTCACTGAAGCTTTCTTT.

This clonotype was recorded at least ten times. The rearrangement links TRBV20-1 to TRBJ2-2; D is undetermined. V was trimmed by 0 bases and J by 3 bases, leaving 11 bases between them. The CDR3 length is 15 residues. Germline CDR1 reads DFQATT; CDR2 reads SNEGSKA (reference sequence). Written as DNA, the CDR3 is TGCAGTGCTAGAGAACAGCGTTGGGACACCGGGGAGCTGTTTTTT. Translating gives CSAREQRWDTGELFF.